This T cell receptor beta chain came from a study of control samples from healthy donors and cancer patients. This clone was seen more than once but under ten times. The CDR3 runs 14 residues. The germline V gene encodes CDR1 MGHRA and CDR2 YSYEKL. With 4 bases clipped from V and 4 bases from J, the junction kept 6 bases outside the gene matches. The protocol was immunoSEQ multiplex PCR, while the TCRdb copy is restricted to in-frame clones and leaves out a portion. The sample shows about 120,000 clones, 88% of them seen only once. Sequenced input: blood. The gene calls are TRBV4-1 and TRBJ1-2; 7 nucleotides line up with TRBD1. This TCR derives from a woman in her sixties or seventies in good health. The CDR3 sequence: CASSRGQAVYGYTF. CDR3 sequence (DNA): TGCGCCAGCAGCCGAGGACAGGCGGTCTATGGCTACACCTTC.